This T cell receptor (beta chain) stems from a study of T cell repertoires in cytomegalovirus infection. With 3 bases removed from V and 0 bases from J, the gap between germline ends came to 8 bases. This CDR3 comprises 14 residues. As for this clonotype: Its antigen is not known.

Via MiXCR, TCRdb re-called the reads, giving one row per CDR3 protein. Of about 310,000 distinct CDR3 sequences listed, about a sixth are singletons. The study's findings and limits: Identification of carriers of CMV plus the relevant HLA was performed using cumulative public TCR beta family frequency.

This rearrangement joins TRBV12-3 or TRBV12-4 to TRBJ1-1; the D is unclear. Sequencing input: PBMCs. This clonotype was sampled from a human donor in good health (CMV status not recorded). Some clones in this sample may be carry-over from other donors' samples. The CDR3 DNA follows: TGTGCCAGCAGTTTTCAGGAGATGAACACTGAAGCTTTCTTT. This encodes CASSFQEMNTEAFF.